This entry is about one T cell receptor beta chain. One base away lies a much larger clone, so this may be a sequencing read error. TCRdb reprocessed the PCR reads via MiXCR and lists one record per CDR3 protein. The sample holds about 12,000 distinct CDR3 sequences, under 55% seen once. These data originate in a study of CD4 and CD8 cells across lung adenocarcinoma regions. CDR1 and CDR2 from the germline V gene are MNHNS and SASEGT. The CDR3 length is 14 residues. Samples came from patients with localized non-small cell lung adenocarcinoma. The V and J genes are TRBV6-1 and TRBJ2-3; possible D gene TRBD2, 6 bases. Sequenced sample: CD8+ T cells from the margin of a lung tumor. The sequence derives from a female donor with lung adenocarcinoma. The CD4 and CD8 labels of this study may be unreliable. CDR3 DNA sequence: TGTGCCAGCAGTGAAGCTAGCGGCACAGAGACGCAGTATTTT. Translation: CASSEASGTETQYF.